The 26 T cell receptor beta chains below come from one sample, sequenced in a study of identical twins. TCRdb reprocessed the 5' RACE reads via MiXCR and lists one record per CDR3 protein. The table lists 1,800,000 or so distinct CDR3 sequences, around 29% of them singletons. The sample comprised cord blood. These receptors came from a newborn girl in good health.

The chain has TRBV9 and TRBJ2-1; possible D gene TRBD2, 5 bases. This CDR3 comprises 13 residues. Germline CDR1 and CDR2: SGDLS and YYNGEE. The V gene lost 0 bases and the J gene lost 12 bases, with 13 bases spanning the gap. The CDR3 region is CASSVASSSGQFF. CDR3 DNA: TGTGCCAGCAGCGTAGCCTCTAGCAGTGGGCAGTTCTTC.

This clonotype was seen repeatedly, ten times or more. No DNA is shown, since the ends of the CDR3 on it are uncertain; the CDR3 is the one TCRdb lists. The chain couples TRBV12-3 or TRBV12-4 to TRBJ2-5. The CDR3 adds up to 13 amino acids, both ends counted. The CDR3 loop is CASSSSAQETQYF.

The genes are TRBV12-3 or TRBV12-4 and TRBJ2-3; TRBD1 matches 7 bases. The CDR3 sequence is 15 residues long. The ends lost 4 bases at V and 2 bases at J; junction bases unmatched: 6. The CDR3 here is CASSYEGAVTDTQYF. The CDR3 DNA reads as TGTGCCAGCAGTTACGAGGGGGCCGTCACAGATACGCAGTATTTT.

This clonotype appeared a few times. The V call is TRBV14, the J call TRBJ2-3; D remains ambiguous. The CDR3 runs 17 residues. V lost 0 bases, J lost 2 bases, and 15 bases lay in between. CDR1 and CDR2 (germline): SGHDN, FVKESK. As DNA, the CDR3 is TGTGCCAGCAGCCAAGATCCGTGGGCCCCACCCACAGATACGCAGTATTTT. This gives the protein CASSQDPWAPPTDTQYF.

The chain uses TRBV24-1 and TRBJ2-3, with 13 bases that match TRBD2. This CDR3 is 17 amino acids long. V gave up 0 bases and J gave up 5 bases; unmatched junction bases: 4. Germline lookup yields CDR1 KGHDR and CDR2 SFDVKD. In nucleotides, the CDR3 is TGTGCCACCAGTGATTTGGGGACTAGCGGGATCGTAGATACGCAGTATTTT. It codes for CATSDLGTSGIVDTQYF.

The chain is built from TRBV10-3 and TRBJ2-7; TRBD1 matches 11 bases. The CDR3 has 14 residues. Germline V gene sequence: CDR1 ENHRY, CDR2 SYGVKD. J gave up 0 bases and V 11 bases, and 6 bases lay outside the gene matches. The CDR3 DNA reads TGTGCCGTCAAGGACAGGGGGCCCTCCTACGAGCAGTACTTC. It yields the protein CAVKDRGPSYEQYF.

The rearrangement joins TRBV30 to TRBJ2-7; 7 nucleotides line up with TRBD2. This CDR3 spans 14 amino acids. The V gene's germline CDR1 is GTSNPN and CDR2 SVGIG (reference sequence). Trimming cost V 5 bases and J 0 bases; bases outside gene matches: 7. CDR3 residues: CAWGRAGISYEQYF. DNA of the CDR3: TGTGCCTGGGGGAGAGCGGGGATCTCCTACGAGCAGTACTTC.

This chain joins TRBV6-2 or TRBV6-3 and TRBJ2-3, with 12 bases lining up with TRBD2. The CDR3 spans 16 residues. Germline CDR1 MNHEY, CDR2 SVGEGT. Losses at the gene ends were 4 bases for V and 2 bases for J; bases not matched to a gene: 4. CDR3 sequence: CASSSSGGDTTDTQYF. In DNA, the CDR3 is TGTGCCAGCAGTTCTAGCGGGGGGGATACCACAGATACGCAGTATTTT.

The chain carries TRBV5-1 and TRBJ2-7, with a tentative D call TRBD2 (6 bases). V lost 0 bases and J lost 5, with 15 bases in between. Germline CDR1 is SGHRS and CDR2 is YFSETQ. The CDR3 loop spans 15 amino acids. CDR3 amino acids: CASSLAWGRTNEQYF. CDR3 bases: TGCGCCAGCAGCTTGGCCTGGGGGAGGACGAACGAGCAGTACTTC.

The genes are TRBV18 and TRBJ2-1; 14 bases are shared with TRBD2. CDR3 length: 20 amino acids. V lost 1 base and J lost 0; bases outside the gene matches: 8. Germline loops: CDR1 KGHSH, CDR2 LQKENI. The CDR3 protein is CASSPHGTSGSLSSYNEQFF. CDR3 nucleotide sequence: TGTGCCAGCTCACCACACGGGACTAGCGGGAGTCTTAGCTCCTACAATGAGCAGTTCTTC.

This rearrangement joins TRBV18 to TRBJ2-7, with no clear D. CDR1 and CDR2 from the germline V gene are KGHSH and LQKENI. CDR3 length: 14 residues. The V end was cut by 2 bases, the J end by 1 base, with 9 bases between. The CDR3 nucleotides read TGTGCCAGCTCACCAGGATTCGGGTCCTACGAGCAGTACTTC. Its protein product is CASSPGFGSYEQYF.

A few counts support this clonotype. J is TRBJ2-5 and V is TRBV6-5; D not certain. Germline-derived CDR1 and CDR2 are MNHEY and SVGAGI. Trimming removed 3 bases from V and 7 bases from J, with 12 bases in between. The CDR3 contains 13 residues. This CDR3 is CASSYQHSGTQYF. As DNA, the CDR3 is TGTGCCAGCAGTTATCAACATTCAGGGACCCAGTACTTC.

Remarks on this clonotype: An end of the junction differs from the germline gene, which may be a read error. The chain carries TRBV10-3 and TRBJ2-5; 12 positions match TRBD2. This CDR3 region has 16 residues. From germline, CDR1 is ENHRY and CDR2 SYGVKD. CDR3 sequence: CAVSESSGRASETQYF. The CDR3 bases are TGTGCCGTCAGTGAATCTAGCGGGAGGGCCTCAGAGACCCAGTACTTC.

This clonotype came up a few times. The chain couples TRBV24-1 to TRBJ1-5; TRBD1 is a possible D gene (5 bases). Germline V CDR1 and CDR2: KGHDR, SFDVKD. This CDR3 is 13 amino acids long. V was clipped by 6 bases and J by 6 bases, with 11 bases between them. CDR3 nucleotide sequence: TGTGCCACCAGTCCGGGGGAGGGTCAGCCCCAGCATTTT. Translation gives CATSPGEGQPQHF.

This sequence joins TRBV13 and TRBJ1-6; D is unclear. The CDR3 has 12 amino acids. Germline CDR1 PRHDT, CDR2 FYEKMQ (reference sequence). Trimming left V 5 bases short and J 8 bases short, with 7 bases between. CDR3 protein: CASSRSDSPLHF. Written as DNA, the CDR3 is TGTGCCAGCAGCCGCAGCGATTCACCCCTCCACTTT.

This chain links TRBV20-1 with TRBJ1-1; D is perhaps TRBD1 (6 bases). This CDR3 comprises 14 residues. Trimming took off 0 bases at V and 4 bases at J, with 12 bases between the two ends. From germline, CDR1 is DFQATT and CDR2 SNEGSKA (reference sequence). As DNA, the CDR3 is TGCAGTGCTAGAGATTCGCAGGGGATCACTGAAGCTTTCTTT. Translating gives CSARDSQGITEAFF.

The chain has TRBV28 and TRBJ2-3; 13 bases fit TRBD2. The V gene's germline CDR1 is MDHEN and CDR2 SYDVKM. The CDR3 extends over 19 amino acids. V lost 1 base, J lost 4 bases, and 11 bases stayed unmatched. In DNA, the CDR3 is TGTGCCAGCAGTTTATACGGACTAGCGGGAGTGGCTGTTGCAGATACGCAGTATTTT. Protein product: CASSLYGLAGVAVADTQYF.

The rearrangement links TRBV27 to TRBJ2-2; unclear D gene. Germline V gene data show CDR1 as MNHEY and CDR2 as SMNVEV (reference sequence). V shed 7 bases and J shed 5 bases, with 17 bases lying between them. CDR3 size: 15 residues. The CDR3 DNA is TGTGCCAGCAAATCGGTACAGAGTAGGACCGGGGAGCTGTTTTTT. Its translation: CASKSVQSRTGELFF.

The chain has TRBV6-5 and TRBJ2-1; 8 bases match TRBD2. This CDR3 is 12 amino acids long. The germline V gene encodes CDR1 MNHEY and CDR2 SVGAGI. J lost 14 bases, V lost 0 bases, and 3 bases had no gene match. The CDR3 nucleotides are TGTGCCAGCAGTTACTCCCGGGGGGGCGAGTTCTTC. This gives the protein CASSYSRGGEFF.

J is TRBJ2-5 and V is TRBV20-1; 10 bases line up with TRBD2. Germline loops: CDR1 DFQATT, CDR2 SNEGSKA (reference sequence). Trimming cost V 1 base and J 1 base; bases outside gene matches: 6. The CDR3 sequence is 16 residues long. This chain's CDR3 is CSARAHSGGFQETQYF. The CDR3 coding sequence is TGCAGTGCTAGAGCGCATAGCGGGGGGTTCCAAGAGACCCAGTACTTC.

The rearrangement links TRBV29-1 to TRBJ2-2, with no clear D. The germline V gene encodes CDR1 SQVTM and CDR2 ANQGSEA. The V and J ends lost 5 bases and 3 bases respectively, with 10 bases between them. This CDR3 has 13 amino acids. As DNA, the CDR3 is TGCAGCGTTTACCTTCCCTACACCGGGGAGCTGTTTTTT. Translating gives CSVYLPYTGELFF.

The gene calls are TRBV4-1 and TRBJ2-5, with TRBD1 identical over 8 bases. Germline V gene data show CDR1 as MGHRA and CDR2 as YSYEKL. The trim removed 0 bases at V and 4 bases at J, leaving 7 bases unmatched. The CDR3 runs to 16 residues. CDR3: CASSQDPQGARETQYF. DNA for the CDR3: TGCGCCAGCAGCCAAGATCCCCAGGGGGCAAGAGAGACCCAGTACTTC.

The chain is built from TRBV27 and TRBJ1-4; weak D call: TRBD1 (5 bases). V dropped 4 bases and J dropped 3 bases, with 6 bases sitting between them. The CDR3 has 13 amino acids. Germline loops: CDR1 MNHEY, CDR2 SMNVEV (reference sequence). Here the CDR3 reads CASSWGANEKLFF. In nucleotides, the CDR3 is TGTGCCAGCAGTTGGGGGGCTAATGAAAAACTGTTTTTT. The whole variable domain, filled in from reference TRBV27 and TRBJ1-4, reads EAQVTQNPRYLITVTGKKLTVTCSQNMNHEYMSWYRQDPGLGLRQIYYSMNVEVTDKGDVPEGYKVSRKEKRNFPLILESPSPNQTSLYFCASSWGANEKLFFGSGTQLSVL.

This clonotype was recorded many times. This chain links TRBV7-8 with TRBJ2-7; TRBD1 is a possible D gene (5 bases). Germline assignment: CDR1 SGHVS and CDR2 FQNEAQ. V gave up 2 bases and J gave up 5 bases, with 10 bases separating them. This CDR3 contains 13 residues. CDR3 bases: TGTGCCAGCAGCTTAAGGGGTTTCGACGAGCAGTACTTC. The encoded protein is CASSLRGFDEQYF.

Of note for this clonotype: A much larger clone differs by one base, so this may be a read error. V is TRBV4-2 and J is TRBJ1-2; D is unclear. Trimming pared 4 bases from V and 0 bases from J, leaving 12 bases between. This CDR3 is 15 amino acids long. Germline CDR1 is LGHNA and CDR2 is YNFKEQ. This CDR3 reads CASSRDWNTNYGYTF. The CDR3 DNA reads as TGTGCCAGCAGCCGAGATTGGAACACTAACTATGGCTACACCTTC.

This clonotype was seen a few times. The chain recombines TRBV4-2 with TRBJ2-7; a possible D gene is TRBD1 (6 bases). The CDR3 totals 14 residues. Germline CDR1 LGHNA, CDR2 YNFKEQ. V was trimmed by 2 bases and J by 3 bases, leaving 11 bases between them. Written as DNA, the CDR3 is TGTGCCAGCAGCCAACCTGACAGGTTCTACGAGCAGTACTTC. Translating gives CASSQPDRFYEQYF.